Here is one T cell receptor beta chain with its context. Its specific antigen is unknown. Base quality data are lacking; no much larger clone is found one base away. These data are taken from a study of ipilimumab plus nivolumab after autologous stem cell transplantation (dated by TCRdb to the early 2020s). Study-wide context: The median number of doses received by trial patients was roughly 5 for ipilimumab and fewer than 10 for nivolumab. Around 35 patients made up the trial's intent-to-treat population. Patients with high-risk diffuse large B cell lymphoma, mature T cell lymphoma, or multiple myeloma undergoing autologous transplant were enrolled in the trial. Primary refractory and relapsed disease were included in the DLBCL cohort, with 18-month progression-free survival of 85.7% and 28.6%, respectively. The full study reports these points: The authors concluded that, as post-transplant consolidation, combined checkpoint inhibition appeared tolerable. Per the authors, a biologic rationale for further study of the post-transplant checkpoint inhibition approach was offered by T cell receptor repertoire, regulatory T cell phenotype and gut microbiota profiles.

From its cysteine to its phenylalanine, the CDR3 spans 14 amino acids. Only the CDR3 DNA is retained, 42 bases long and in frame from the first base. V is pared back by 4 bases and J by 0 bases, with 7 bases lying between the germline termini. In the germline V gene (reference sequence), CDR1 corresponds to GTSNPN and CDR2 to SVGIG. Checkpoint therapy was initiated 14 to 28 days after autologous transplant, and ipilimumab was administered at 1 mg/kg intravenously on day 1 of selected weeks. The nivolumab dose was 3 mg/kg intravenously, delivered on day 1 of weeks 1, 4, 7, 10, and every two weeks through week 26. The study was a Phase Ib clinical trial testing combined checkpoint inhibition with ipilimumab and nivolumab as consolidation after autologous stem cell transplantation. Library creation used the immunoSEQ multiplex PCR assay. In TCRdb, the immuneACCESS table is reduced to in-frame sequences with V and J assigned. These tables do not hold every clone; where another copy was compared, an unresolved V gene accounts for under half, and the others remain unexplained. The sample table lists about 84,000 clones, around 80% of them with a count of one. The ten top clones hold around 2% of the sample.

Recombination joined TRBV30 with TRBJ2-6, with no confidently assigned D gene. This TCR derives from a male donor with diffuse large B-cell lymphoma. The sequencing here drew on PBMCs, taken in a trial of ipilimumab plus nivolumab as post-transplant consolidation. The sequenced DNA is TGTGCCTGGACACAGAGCTCTGGGGCCAACGTCCTGACTTTC. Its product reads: CAWTQSSGANVLTF.